This T cell receptor (beta chain) was sequenced for a study of T cells in Graves' hyperthyroidism and ophthalmopathy. This clonotype was recorded a few times. V dropped 4 bases and J dropped 7 bases, with 13 bases sitting between them. The CDR3 is 13 amino acids. Germline values: CDR1 LGHNA, CDR2 YSLEER. Patients were excluded because of uncontrolled infection, other autoimmune disease, pregnancy or lactation. RNA transcripts were the template for amplifying TCR beta CDR3 regions. Researchers ran a first-round RT-PCR on the TCR CDR3 using the HTBI primer set. TCRdb fed the multiplex PCR reads into MiXCR, producing one record per CDR3 protein. Altogether some 560,000 distinct CDR3 sequences are present, less than 20% being singletons, with the ten largest covering less than 9.5%.

V gene TRBV4-3 combines with J gene TRBJ1-2; D is undetermined. What was sequenced was blood. The TCR was taken from a woman in her 30s with Graves' hyperthyroidism. The chain's CDR3 is CASSPGDVGGYTF. CDR3 DNA: TGCGCCAGCAGCCCTGGGGATGTCGGTGGCTACACCTTC.